The T cell receptor beta chain described here comes from a study of CD8 T cells in ankylosing spondylitis. Overall study findings and caveats: Blood of patients with ankylosing spondylitis appeared to be characterized by a TCR beta motif of seven or eight highly homologous variants. There was reportedly significant enrichment of clones that were disease-linked in matched ankylosing spondylitis synovial fluid. Peripheral blood samples showed relatively rare disease-linked clones, and these clones were CD8+.

Scientists made TCR beta libraries using quantitative 5'-RACE with molecular barcodes. One entry per CDR3 protein results from TCRdb running MiXCR on the 5' RACE reads. The data show about 480,000 distinct CDR3 sequences, with 17% seen just once and approximately 1% held by the top ten. This clonotype has only a few counts. Its target is not known. The sample was blood, either unsorted or a sorted T cell fraction (not recorded which). The origin of this receptor is a male donor with ankylosing spondylitis.

DNA of the CDR3: TGTGCCAGCTCACCAGAAAGGGGGGCCAACGTCCTGACTTTC. This sequence encodes CASSPERGANVLTF. The V gene is TRBV18, the J gene TRBJ2-6; unclear D gene. The CDR3 is 14 residues long. V was clipped by 2 bases and J by 4 bases, with 6 bases between them. Germline-derived CDR1 and CDR2 are KGHSH and LQKENI.